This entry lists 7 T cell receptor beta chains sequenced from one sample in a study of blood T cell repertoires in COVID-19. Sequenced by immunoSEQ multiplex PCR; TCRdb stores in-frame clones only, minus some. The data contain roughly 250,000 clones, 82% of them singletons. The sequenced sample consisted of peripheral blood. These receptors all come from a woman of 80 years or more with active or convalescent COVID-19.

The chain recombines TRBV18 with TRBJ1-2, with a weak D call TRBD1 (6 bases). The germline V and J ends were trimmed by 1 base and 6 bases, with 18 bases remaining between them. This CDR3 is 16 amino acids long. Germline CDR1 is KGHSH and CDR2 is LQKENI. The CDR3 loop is CASSPQEPGGDDGYTF. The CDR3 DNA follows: TGTGCCAGCTCACCACAAGAACCGGGGGGCGACGATGGCTACACCTTC.

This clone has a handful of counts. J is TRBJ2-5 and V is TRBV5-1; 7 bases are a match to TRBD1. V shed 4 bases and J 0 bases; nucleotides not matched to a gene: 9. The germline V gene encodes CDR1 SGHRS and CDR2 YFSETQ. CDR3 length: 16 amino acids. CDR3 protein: CASSITPTGNQETQYF. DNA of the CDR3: TGCGCCAGCAGCATAACTCCGACAGGGAACCAAGAGACCCAGTACTTC. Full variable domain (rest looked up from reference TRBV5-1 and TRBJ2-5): KAGVTQTPRYLIKTRGQQVTLSCSPISGHRSVSWYQQTPGQGLQFLFEYFSETQRNKGNFPGRFSGRQFSNSRSEMNVSTLELGDSALYLCASSITPTGNQETQYFGPGTRLLVL.

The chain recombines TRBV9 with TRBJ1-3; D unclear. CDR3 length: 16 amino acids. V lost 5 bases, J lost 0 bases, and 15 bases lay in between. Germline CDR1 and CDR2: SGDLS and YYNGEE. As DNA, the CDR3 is TGTGCCAGCAGTGCTAGCGGGTCACTCTCTGGAAACACCATATATTTT. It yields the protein CASSASGSLSGNTIYF.

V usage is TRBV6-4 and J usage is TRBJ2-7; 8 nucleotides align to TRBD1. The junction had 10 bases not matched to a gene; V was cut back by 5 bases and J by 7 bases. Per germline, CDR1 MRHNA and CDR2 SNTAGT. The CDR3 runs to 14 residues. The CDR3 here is CASSPGQGTGEQYF. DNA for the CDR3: TGTGCCAGCAGTCCTGGACAGGGTACGGGGGAGCAGTACTTC.

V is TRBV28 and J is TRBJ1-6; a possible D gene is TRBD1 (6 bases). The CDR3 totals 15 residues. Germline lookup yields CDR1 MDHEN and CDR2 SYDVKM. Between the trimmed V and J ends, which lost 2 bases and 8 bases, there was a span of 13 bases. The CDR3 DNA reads TGTGCCAGCAGTTTACCAGGGGAACCCTATTCACCCCTCCACTTT. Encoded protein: CASSLPGEPYSPLHF.

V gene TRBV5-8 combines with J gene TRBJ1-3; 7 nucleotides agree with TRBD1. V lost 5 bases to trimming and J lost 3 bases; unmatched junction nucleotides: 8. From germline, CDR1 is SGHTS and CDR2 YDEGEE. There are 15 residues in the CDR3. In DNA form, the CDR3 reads TGTGCCAGCAGGATGAGGGGGCGCTTTGGAAACACCATATATTTT. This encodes CASRMRGRFGNTIYF.

This chain's CDR3 is CASSQRPGTGVIYTF. Here the CDR3 DNA reads TGTGCCAGCAGCCAAAGACCCGGGACAGGGGTGATTTACACCTTC. The rearrangement links TRBV16 to TRBJ1-2; 10 bases fit TRBD1. CDR3 size: 15 residues. The trim removed 2 bases at V and 11 bases at J, leaving 11 bases unmatched. The germline gives CDR1 KGHSY, CDR2 FQNENV. Supplemented by reference TRBV16 and TRBJ1-2, the full variable domain reads GEEVAQTPKHLVRGEGQKAKLYCAPIKGHSYVFWYQQVLKNEFKFLISFQNENVFDETGMPKERFSAKCLPNSPCSLEIQATKLEDSAVYFCASSQRPGTGVIYTFGSGTRLTVV.